This TCR beta chain was sequenced during a study of CD8 T cells in ankylosing spondylitis. Study-wide findings and caveats: Prior literature has documented some motif variants in synovial fluid and blood from reactive arthritis. From matched ankylosing spondylitis synovial fluid, disease-linked clones were reportedly recovered at significantly enriched levels. There was a TCR beta motif, made of several highly homologous variants, that appeared characteristic of ankylosing spondylitis blood. Clones that were linked to disease were CD8+ and were relatively rare in peripheral blood.

This clonotype was counted only a few times. As yet, its antigen is unknown. TCRdb reanalysed the 5' RACE reads using MiXCR and keeps one entry per CDR3 protein. Of about 240,000 distinct CDR3 sequences listed, 20% to 30% are singletons. The sequence was obtained from a male donor with ankylosing spondylitis or in good health (not recorded which). The sequencing input was blood, either unsorted or a sorted T cell fraction (not recorded which).

CDR3 protein: CSAWDRDKDEQYF. CDR3 sequence (DNA): TGCAGTGCGTGGGACAGGGATAAAGACGAGCAGTACTTC. V is TRBV20-1 and J is TRBJ2-7, with TRBD1 matching 9 bases. The CDR3 contains 13 residues. The germline V gene has CDR1 DFQATT and CDR2 SNEGSKA (reference sequence). V lost 6 bases and J lost 5; bases outside the gene matches: 8.